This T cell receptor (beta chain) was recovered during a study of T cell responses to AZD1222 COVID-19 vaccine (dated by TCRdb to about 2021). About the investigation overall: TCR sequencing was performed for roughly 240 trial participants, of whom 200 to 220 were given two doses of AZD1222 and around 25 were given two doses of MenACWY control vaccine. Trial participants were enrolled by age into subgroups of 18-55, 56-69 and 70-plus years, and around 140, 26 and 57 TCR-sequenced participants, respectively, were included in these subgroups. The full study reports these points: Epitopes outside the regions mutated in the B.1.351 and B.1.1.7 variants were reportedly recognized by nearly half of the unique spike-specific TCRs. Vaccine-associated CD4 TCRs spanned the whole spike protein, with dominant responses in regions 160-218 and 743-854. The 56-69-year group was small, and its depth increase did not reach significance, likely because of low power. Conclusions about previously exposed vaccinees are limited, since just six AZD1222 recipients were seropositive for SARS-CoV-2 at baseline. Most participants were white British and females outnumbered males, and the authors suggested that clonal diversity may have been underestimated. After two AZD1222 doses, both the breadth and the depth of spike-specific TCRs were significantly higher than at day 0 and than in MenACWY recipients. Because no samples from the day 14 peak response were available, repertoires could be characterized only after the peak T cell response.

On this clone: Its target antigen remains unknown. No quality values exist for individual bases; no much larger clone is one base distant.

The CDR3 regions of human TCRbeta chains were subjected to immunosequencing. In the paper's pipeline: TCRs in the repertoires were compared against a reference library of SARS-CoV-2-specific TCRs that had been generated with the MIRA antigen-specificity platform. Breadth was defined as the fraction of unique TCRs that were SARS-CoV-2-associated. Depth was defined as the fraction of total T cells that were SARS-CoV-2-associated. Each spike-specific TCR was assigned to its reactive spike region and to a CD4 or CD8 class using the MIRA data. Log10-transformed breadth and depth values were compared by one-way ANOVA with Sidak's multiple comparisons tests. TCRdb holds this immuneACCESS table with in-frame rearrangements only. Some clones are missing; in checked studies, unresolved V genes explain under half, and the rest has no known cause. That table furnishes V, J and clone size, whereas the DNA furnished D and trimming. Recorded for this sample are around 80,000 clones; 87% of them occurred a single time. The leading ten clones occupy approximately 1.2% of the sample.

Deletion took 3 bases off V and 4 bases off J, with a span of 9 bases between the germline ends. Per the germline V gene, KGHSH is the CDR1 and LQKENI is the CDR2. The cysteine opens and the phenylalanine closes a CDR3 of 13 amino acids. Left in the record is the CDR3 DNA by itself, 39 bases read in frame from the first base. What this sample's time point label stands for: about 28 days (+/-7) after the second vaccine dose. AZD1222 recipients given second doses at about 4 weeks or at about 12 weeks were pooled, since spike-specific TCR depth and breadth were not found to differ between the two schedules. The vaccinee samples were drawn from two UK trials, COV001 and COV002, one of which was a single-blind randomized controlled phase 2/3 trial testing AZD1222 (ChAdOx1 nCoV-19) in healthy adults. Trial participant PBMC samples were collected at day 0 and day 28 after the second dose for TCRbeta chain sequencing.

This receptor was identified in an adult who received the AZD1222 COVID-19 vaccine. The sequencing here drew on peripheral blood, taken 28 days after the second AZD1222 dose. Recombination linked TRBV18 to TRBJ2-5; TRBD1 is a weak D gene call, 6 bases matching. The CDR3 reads CASSPTGSETQYF. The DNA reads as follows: TGTGCCAGCTCACCGACAGGCTCAGAGACCCAGTACTTC. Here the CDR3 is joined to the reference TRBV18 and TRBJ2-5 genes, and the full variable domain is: NAGVMQNPRHLVRRRGQEARLRCSPMKGHSHVYWYRQLPEEGLKFMVYLQKENIIDESGMPKERFSAEFPKEGPSILRIQQVVRGDSAAYFCASSPTGSETQYFGPGTRLLVL.